These T cell receptor beta chains were read from a single sample in a study of blood T cell repertoires in COVID-19. Using immunoSEQ multiplex PCR, the repertoire was profiled, and TCRdb retains in-frame clones only, with some absent. The sample has 42,000 or so clones, 65% to 80% seen once. Sequenced: peripheral blood. The source of these receptors is an elderly man with acute or convalescent COVID-19. CDR3s leave out the opening cysteine and the closing phenylalanine or tryptophan. Fields, in order: V gene, J gene, CDR3 protein.

>TRBV9|TRBJ2-2
ASSVDGTGELF
>TRBV7-8|TRBJ2-2
ASSRTAMNTGELF
>TRBV2|TRBJ1-6
ASSQDSPYNSPLH
>TRBV29-1|TRBJ1-1
SVEDRGVGTEAF
>TRBV21-1|TRBJ2-5
ASSKKRGWLETQY
>TRBV6-6|TRBJ1-1
ASSYSGGESTEAF
>TRBV5-4|TRBJ1-4
ATSRGGGGEKLF
>TRBV5-1|TRBJ2-7
ASSLGELAGEQY
>TRBV3-1/TRBV3-2|TRBJ2-5
ASSQVAGRETQY
>TRBV11-2|TRBJ1-1
ASSSPTQNTEAF
>TRBV21-1|TRBJ1-1
ASSKGEWRAF
>TRBV16|TRBJ1-5
ASSHGTGGGNQPQH
>TRBV5-5|TRBJ1-1
ASSSVVNTEAF
>TRBV4-1|TRBJ2-4
ASSQGYAGEGNIQY
>TRBV28|TRBJ2-5
ASRTSGAQETQY
>TRBV9|TRBJ1-2
ASSVASGLNYGYT
>TRBV5-4|TRBJ1-2
ASSRDRAPGGYT
>TRBV5-6|TRBJ1-1
ASSSLGGEAF
>TRBV9|TRBJ1-2
ASSTGLGQGYGYT
>TRBV7-3|TRBJ2-1
ASSSGAEQF
>TRBV6-2/TRBV6-3|TRBJ2-1
ASSYMAGGSSIYNEQF
>TRBV27|TRBJ1-6
ASSDRQGYNSPLH
>TRBV18|TRBJ2-3
ASSPAIETDTQY
>TRBV30|TRBJ1-2
AWTSRANYGYT
>TRBV5-1|TRBJ1-1
ASSKTGDRNTEAF
>TRBV19|TRBJ1-2
ASSVTGMDGYT
>TRBV28|TRBJ1-2
ALCCLANYGYT
>TRBV11-2|TRBJ2-7
ASSPDTYEQY
>TRBV19|TRBJ1-6
ASSIAPRTGNSPLH
>TRBV28|TRBJ2-2
ASVTSTGELF
>TRBV10-2|TRBJ2-5
ASRLAGGRETQY
>TRBV5-1|TRBJ1-5
ASSSQPGLGQPQH
>TRBV27|TRBJ2-5
ASSKLRGQETQY
>TRBV18|TRBJ2-2
ASSPGLGTGELF
>TRBV7-2|TRBJ1-1
ASSLVANTEAF
>TRBV5-1|TRBJ2-3
ASSPRLDESTQY
>TRBV24-1|TRBJ1-3
ATQDTHSGNTIY
>TRBV14|TRBJ2-1
ASSQDLLAGGLNEQF
>TRBV18|TRBJ1-2
ASSSAGGQGVYGYT
>TRBV5-1|TRBJ2-1
ASSTKTSGDYNEQF
>TRBV5-6|TRBJ1-1
ASSSRDRITL
>TRBV6-5|TRBJ1-2
ASSTSQGDYGYT
>TRBV7-2|TRBJ2-3
ASSLSRLAGADTQY
>TRBV3-1/TRBV3-2|TRBJ2-7
ASSQVDRGHEQY
>TRBV9|TRBJ1-3
ASSVGQGHSGNTIY
>TRBV21-1|TRBJ2-2
ASSRPLKAAGLGELF
>TRBV19|TRBJ2-1
ATQGGFLYNEQF
>TRBV12-3/TRBV12-4|TRBJ1-2
ASSPGGGGYT
>TRBV28|TRBJ2-1
ATRAPGNNEQF
>TRBV5-1|TRBJ2-5
ASRSGGPGETQY
>TRBV5-5|TRBJ1-2
ASSLGASGNGYT
>TRBV5-1|TRBJ2-3
ASSLVYWGHLSTDTQY
>TRBV7-9|TRBJ2-1
ASSLVSSHEQF
>TRBV24-1|TRBJ2-7
ATSDLGTVSRSSYEQY
>TRBV5-1|TRBJ1-1
ASSQQARGKTEAF
>TRBV19|TRBJ2-4
ASSIQGLAKNIQY
>TRBV5-1|TRBJ2-6
ASTPGGANVLT
>TRBV18|TRBJ1-6
ASSPGQGPSNSPLH
>TRBV6-5|TRBJ2-7
ASSRQRWAYEQY